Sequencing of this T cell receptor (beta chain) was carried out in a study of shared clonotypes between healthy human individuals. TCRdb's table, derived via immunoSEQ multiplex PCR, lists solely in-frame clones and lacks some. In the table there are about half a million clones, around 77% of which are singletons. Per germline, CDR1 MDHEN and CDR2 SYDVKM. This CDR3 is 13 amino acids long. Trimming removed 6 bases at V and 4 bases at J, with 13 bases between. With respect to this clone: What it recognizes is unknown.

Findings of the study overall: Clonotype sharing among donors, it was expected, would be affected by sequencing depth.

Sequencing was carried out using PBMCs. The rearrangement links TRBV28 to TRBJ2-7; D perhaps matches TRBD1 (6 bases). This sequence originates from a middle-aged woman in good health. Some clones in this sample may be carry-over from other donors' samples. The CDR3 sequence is CASRPGHSYEQYF. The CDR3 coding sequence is TGTGCCAGCAGACCGGGACACTCATACGAGCAGTACTTC.